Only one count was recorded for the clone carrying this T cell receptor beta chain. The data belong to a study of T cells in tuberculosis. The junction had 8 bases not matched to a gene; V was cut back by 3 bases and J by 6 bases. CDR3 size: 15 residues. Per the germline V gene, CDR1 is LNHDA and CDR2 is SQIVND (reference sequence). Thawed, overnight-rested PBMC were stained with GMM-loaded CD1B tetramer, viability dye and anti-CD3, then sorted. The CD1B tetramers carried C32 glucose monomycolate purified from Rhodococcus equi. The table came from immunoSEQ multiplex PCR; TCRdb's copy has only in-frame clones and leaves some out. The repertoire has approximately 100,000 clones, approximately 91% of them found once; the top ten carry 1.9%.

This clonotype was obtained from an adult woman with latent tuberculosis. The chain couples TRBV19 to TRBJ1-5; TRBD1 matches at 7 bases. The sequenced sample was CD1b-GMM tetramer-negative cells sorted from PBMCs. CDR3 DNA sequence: TGTGCCAGTAGTATTCAGTCAGGGGGGCGTCAGCCCCAGCATTTT. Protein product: CASSIQSGGRQPQHF.